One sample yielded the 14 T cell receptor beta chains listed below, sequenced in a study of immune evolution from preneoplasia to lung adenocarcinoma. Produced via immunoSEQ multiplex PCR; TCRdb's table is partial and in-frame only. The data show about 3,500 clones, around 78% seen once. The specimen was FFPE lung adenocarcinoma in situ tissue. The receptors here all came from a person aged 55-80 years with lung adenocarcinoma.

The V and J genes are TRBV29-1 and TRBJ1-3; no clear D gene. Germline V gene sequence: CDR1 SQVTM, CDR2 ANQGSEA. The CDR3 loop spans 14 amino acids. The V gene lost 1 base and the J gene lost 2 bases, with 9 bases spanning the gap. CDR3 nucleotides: TGCAGCGTTGAAGTATGGGAAGCTGGAAACACCATATATTTT. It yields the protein CSVEVWEAGNTIYF.

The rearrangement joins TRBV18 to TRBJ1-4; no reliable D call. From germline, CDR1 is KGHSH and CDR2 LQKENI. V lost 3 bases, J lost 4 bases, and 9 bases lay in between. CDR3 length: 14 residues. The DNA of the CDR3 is TGTGCCAGCTCACCGACGGGCAGTAATGAAAAACTGTTTTTT. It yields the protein CASSPTGSNEKLFF.

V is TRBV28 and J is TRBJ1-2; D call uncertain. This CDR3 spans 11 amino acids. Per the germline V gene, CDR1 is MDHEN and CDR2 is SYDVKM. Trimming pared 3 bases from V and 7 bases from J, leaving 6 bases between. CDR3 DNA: TGTGCCAGCAGTTTGTTGGCTGGCTACACCTTC. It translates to CASSLLAGYTF.

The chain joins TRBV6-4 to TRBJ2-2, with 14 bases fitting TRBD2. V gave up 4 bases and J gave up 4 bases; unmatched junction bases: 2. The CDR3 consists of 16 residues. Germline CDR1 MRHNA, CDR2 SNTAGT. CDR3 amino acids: CASSVGTSGGTGELFF. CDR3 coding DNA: TGTGCCAGCAGTGTCGGGACTAGCGGGGGCACCGGGGAGCTGTTTTTT.

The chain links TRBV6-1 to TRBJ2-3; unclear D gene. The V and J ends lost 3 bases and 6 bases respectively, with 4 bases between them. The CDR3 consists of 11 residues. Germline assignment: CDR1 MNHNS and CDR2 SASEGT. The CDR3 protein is CASSELDTQYF. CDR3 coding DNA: TGTGCCAGCAGTGAGCTGGATACGCAGTATTTT.

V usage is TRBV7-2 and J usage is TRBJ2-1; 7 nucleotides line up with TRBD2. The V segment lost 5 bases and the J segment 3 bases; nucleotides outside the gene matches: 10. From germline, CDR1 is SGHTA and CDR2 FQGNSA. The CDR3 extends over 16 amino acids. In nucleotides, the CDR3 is TGTGCCAGCAGCCCCTTCTGGGGGGGGGACTACAATGAGCAGTTCTTC. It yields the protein CASSPFWGGDYNEQFF.

CDR3 sequence: CASSLGDGTNYGYTF. The CDR3 DNA follows: TGTGCCAGCAGCTTGGGGGACGGGACTAACTATGGCTACACCTTC. The V and J genes are TRBV5-5 and TRBJ1-2; maybe TRBD1 (5 bases). V was clipped by 0 bases and J by 0 bases, with 9 bases between them. This CDR3 is built from 15 residues. The V gene's germline CDR1 is SGHKS and CDR2 YYEKEE (reference sequence).

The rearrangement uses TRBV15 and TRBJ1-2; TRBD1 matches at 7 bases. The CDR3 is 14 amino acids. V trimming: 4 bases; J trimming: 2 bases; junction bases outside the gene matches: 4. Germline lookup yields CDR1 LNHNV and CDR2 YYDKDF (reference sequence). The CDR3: CATSTETGNYGYTF. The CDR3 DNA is TGTGCCACCAGCACAGAGACAGGGAACTATGGCTACACCTTC.

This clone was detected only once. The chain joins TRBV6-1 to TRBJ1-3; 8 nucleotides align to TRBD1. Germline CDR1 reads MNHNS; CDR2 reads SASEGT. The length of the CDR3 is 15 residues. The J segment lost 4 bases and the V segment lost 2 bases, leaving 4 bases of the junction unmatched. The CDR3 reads CASSERRTGGNTIYF. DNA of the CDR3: TGTGCCAGCAGTGAAAGGAGGACAGGGGGAAACACCATATATTTT.

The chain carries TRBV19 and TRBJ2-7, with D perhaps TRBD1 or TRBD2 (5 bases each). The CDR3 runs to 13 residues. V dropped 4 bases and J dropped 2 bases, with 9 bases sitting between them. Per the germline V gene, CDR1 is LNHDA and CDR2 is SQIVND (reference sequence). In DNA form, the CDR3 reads TGTGCCAGTAGTAAGAGGGGCCCCTACGAGCAGTACTTC. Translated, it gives CASSKRGPYEQYF.

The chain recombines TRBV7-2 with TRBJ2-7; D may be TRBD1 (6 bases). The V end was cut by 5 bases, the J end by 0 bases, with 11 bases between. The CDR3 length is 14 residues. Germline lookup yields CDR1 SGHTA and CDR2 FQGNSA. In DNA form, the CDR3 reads TGTGCCAGCAGCGGACAGATGAGCTCCTACGAGCAGTACTTC. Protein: CASSGQMSSYEQYF.

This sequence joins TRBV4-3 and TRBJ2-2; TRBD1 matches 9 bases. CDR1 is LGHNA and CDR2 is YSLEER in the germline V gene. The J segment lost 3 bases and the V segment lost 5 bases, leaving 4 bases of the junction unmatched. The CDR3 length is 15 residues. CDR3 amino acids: CASSRGQGDTGELFF. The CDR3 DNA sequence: TGCGCCAGCAGCAGGGGACAGGGTGACACCGGGGAGCTGTTTTTT.

The CDR3 spells CASLGSSQYEQYF. In DNA form, the CDR3 reads TGTGCCAGCTTAGGCTCCAGCCAGTACGAGCAGTACTTC. The gene calls are TRBV25-1 and TRBJ2-7; D is undetermined. Trimming cost V 8 bases and J 4 bases, with 15 bases left between them. Germline CDR1 MGHDK, CDR2 SYGVNS. The CDR3 length is 13 residues.

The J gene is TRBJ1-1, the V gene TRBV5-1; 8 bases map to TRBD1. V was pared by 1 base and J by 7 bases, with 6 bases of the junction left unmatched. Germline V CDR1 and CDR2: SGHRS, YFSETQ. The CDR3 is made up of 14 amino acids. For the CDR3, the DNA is TGCGCCAGCAGCTTGCAGGGGGCTCGTGGTGAAGCTTTCTTT. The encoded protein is CASSLQGARGEAFF.